Shown below are 9 T cell receptor beta chains from a single sample sequenced in a study of tumor-infiltrating lymphocytes in localized non-small cell lung cancer. Assay used: immunoSEQ multiplex PCR; TCRdb lists only in-frame clones, some missing. The sample lists around 13,000 clones; over 75% were seen once. Sequenced: uninvolved lung tissue not adjacent to the tumor. Receptors were obtained from a human donor with non-small cell lung cancer.

This chain links TRBV7-2 with TRBJ2-7, with 9 bases fitting TRBD2. V trimming: 2 bases; J trimming: 2 bases; junction bases outside the gene matches: 4. The CDR3 contains 15 residues. Looked up from germline, CDR1 is SGHTA and CDR2 is FQGNSA. Here the CDR3 reads CASSLSSGGTYEQYF. CDR3 in DNA: TGTGCCAGCAGCTTAAGTAGCGGGGGAACCTACGAGCAGTACTTC. Drawing the rest from reference TRBV7-2 and TRBJ2-7, the complete variable domain is GAGVSQSPSNKVTEKGKDVELRCDPISGHTALYWYRQSLGQGLEFLIYFQGNSAPDKSGLPSDRFSAERTGGSVSTLTIQRTQQEDSAVYLCASSLSSGGTYEQYFGPGTRLTVT.

This clone was seen a handful of times. V gene TRBV30 combines with J gene TRBJ1-1; no definite D call. The V gene's germline CDR1 is GTSNPN and CDR2 SVGIG (reference sequence). The V end lost 4 bases, the J end lost 3 bases, and 9 bases lay between the germline ends. This CDR3 region has 12 residues. The CDR3 DNA reads as TGTGCCTGGACCGGCGGGGACACTGAAGCTTTCTTT. Translation gives CAWTGGDTEAFF.

This clone was seen only once. The chain has TRBV30 and TRBJ1-1; D is uncertain. Germline-derived CDR1 and CDR2 are GTSNPN and SVGIG (reference sequence). This CDR3 is 12 amino acids long. V lost 2 bases, J lost 4 bases, and 8 bases lay in between. The CDR3 sequence is CAWSKRSTEAFF. CDR3 DNA: TGTGCCTGGAGTAAGAGGAGCACTGAAGCTTTCTTT. The full variable domain, in which reference TRBV30 and TRBJ1-1 provide the parts outside the CDR3, is SQTIHQWPATLVQPVGSPLSLECTVEGTSNPNLYWYRQAAGRGLQLLFYSVGIGQISSEVPQNLSASRPQDRQFILSSKKLLLSDSGFYLCAWSKRSTEAFFGQGTRLTVV.

This sequence joins TRBV7-8 and TRBJ2-7; 9 nucleotides align to TRBD1. The germline V gene encodes CDR1 SGHVS and CDR2 FQNEAQ. V trimming: 3 bases; J trimming: 2 bases; junction bases outside the gene matches: 5. The CDR3 is 15 amino acids. The CDR3 protein is CASSFVTGGAYEQYF. CDR3 nucleotide sequence: TGTGCCAGCAGCTTCGTGACAGGGGGAGCCTACGAGCAGTACTTC.

The genes are TRBV6-5 and TRBJ2-7, with 11 bases aligning to TRBD2. The CDR3 runs 15 residues. With 2 bases clipped from V and 5 bases from J, the junction kept 5 bases outside the gene matches. Germline CDR1 and CDR2: MNHEY and SVGAGI. The CDR3 coding sequence is TGTGCCAGCAGTTACCTAGCGGGAGGAGGGCACGAGCAGTACTTC. It translates to CASSYLAGGGHEQYF.

The chain combines TRBV29-1 with TRBJ1-1; TRBD1 is a possible D gene (5 bases). Germline assignment: CDR1 SQVTM and CDR2 ANQGSEA. Trimming took off 3 bases at V and 3 bases at J, with 11 bases between the two ends. The CDR3 has 13 amino acids. CDR3 in DNA: TGCAGCGTTGACACCGGGACGGACACTGAAGCTTTCTTT. Amino acids: CSVDTGTDTEAFF.

V usage is TRBV12-5 and J usage is TRBJ1-2; TRBD1 might be the D (6 bases). Trimming removed 1 base at V and 5 bases at J, with 17 bases between. CDR3 length equals 16 residues. Per the germline V gene, CDR1 is LGHNT and CDR2 is FRNRAP. CDR3 amino acids: CASGLEGDKTLYGYTF. The CDR3 bases are TGTGCTAGTGGTTTGGAGGGGGACAAGACACTTTATGGCTACACCTTC.

V and J are TRBV5-8 and TRBJ2-7; D assignment may be TRBD1 or TRBD2 (5 bases each). The CDR3 totals 15 residues. The V end lost 3 bases, the J end lost 4 bases, and 17 bases lay between the germline ends. Germline V lookup: CDR1 SGHTS, CDR2 YDEGEE. CDR3 sequence reads: CASSSPFTGRYEQYF. CDR3 sequence (DNA): TGTGCCAGCAGCTCCCCCTTTACGGGGCGGTACGAGCAGTACTTC.

Of note for this clone: Additional DNA sequences in this sample encode the identical CDR3. The rearrangement joins TRBV30 to TRBJ1-4; weak D call: TRBD1 (6 bases). V was clipped by 1 base and J by 0 bases, with 9 bases between them. This CDR3 has 15 amino acids. Germline V gene data show CDR1 as GTSNPN and CDR2 as SVGIG (reference sequence). The DNA for the CDR3 is TGTGCCTGGAGTGGCAGGGGTGCAACTAATGAAAAACTGTTTTTT. It specifies CAWSGRGATNEKLFF. Filled out from reference TRBV30 and TRBJ1-4, the complete variable domain reads SQTIHQWPATLVQPVGSPLSLECTVEGTSNPNLYWYRQAAGRGLQLLFYSVGIGQISSEVPQNLSASRPQDRQFILSSKKLLLSDSGFYLCAWSGRGATNEKLFFGSGTQLSVL.